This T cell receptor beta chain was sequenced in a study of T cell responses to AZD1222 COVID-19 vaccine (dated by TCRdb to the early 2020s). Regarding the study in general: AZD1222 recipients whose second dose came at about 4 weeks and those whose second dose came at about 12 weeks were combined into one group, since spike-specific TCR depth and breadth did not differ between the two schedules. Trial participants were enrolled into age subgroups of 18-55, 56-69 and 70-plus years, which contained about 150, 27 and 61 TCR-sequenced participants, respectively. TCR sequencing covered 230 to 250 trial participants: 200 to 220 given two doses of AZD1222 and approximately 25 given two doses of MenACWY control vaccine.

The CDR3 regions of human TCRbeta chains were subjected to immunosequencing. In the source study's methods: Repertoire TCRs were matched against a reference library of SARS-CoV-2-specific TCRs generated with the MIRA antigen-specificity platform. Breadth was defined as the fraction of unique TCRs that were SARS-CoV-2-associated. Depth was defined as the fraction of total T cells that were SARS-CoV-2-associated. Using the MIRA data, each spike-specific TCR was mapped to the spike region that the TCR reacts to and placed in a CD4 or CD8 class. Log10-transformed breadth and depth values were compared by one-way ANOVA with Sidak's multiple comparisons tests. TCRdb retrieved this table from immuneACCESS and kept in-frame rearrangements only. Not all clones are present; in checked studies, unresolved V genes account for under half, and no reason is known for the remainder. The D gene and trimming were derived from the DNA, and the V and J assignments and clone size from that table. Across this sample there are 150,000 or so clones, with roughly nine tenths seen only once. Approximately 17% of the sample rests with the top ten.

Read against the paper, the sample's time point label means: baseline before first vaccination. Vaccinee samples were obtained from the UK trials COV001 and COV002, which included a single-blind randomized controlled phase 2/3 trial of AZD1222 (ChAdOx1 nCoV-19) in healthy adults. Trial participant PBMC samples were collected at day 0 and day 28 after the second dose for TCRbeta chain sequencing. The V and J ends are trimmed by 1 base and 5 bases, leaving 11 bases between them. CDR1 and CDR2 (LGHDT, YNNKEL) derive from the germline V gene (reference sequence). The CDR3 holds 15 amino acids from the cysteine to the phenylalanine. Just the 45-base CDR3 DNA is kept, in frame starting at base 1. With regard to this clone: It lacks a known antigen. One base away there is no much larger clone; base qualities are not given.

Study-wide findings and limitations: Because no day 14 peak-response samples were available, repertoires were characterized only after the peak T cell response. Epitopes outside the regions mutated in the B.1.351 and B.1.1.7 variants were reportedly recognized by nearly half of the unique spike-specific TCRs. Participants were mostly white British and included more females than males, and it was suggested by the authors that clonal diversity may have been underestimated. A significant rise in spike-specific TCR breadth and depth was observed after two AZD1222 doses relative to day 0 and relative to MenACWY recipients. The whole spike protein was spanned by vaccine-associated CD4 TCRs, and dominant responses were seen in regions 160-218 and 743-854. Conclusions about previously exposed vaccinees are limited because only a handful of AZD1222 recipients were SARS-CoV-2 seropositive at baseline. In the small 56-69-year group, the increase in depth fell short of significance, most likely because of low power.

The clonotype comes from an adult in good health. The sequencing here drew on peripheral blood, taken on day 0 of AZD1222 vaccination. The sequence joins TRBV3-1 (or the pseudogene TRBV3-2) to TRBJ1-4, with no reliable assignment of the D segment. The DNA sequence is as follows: TGTGCCAGCAGCCAAGGAATCAGTCCGAATGAAAAACTGTTTTTT. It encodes CASSQGISPNEKLFF.